These 27 T cell receptor beta chains were sequenced from one sample in a study of CD8 T cells in ankylosing spondylitis. Each CDR3 protein gets one entry after TCRdb re-called the 5' RACE reads with MiXCR. The sample consists of fewer than 250,000 distinct CDR3 sequences, more than 9% of them appearing once. The sequenced sample was blood, either unsorted or a sorted T cell fraction (not recorded which). These receptors all come from a male donor with ankylosing spondylitis or in good health (not recorded which).

This clonotype occurred many times. The chain couples TRBV20-1 to TRBJ2-7, with D unresolved. The CDR3 has 12 residues. The V end was cut by 1 base, the J end by 4 bases, with 8 bases between. Germline values: CDR1 DFQATT, CDR2 SNEGSKA (reference sequence). CDR3 in amino acids: CSARAAAYEQYF. The CDR3 DNA follows: TGCAGTGCTAGAGCCGCGGCATACGAGCAGTACTTC.

Only a few counts were recorded for this clonotype. The J gene is TRBJ2-7, the V gene TRBV5-1, with 7 bases matching TRBD1. The CDR3 runs 16 residues. After removal of 0 bases from V and 3 bases from J, the junction contained 9 bases not matched to a gene. Germline V gives CDR1 SGHRS, CDR2 YFSETQ. The chain's CDR3 is CASSLEEVSGGYEQYF. The DNA for the CDR3 is TGCGCCAGCAGCTTGGAAGAGGTTTCAGGGGGCTACGAGCAGTACTTC.

The table lists this clonotype with a few counts. The rearrangement uses TRBV18 and TRBJ1-4, with D maybe TRBD1 (6 bases). The germline V gene encodes CDR1 KGHSH and CDR2 LQKENI. The ends were cut back, 3 bases at V and 6 bases at J, with 11 bases in the middle. The CDR3 covers 14 residues. The CDR3 protein is CASSPEGEYEKLFF. The CDR3 nucleotides are TGTGCCAGCTCACCCGAGGGGGAGTATGAAAAACTGTTTTTT.

The chain combines TRBV20-1 with TRBJ1-2; no definite D call. This CDR3 comprises 14 residues. CDR1 DFQATT and CDR2 SNEGSKA come from the germline V gene (reference sequence). V was trimmed by 1 base and J by 3 bases, leaving 12 bases between them. CDR3 coding DNA: TGCAGTGCTAGAGCTGGCAGCCGGTACTATGGCTACACCTTC. Translation gives CSARAGSRYYGYTF.

This clonotype came up many times. This sequence joins TRBV15 and TRBJ2-3; no firm D call. CDR1 LNHNV and CDR2 YYDKDF come from the germline V gene (reference sequence). This CDR3 region has 10 residues. CDR3 bases: TGTGACTTAGGCACAGATACGCAGTATTTT. Its protein is CDLGTDTQYF.

Notes on this clonotype: A read error is possible here, since a much larger clone lies one base away. V gene TRBV12-3 or TRBV12-4 combines with J gene TRBJ2-3; D is possibly TRBD2 (6 bases). The V end lost 4 bases, the J end lost 2 bases, and 16 bases lay between the germline ends. CDR3 length: 16 amino acids. Here the CDR3 DNA reads TGTGCCAGCAGTTCTCCCCAGCGGGCCATCACAGATACGCAGTATTTT. Encoded protein: CASSSPQRAITDTQYF.

This chain joins TRBV5-1 and TRBJ2-3; perhaps TRBD1 as D (5 bases). Trimming stripped 6 bases from V and 5 bases from J, with 7 bases between. The germline gives CDR1 SGHRS, CDR2 YFSETQ. There are 11 residues in the CDR3. In nucleotides, the CDR3 is TGCGCCAGCACCGACAGAGATACGCAGTATTTT. It yields the protein CASTDRDTQYF. Based on the CDR3 plus reference TRBV5-1 and TRBJ2-3, the full variable domain is KAGVTQTPRYLIKTRGQQVTLSCSPISGHRSVSWYQQTPGQGLQFLFEYFSETQRNKGNFPGRFSGRQFSNSRSEMNVSTLELGDSALYLCASTDRDTQYFGPGTRLTVL.

The V gene is TRBV14, the J gene TRBJ1-1; D gene unclear. The CDR3 runs 15 residues. Germline V gene lookup returns CDR1 SGHDN and CDR2 FVKESK. Deletions cut 0 bases from V and 11 bases from J, with 19 bases between. The CDR3 DNA follows: TGTGCCAGCAGCCAAGACCGGTCCGTCTACTATCCGGCTTTCTTT. Amino acids: CASSQDRSVYYPAFF.

This clonotype was seen only a few times. The V gene is TRBV12-3 or TRBV12-4, the J gene TRBJ1-1; D remains ambiguous. The CDR3 covers 15 residues. The V end lost 8 bases, the J end lost 0 bases, and 16 bases lay between the germline ends. The CDR3 here is CASGMTQTMNTEAFF. The DNA for the CDR3 is TGTGCCAGCGGTATGACCCAGACTATGAACACTGAAGCTTTCTTT.

This chain uses TRBV6-1 with TRBJ1-3; D call uncertain. The CDR3 spans 14 residues. V lost 6 bases, J lost 2 bases, and 11 bases lay in between. Germline CDR1 and CDR2: MNHNS and SASEGT. CDR3 residues: CASSATPPGNTIYF. The CDR3 DNA reads TGTGCCAGCAGCGCTACCCCACCTGGAAACACCATATATTTT.

CDR3 sequence reads: CASSPTRDRYNEQFF. CDR3 nucleotide sequence: TGTGCCAGCAGCCCGACCCGGGACAGGTACAATGAGCAGTTCTTC. The chain uses TRBV7-8 and TRBJ2-1, with 8 bases identical to TRBD1. V gave up 5 bases and J gave up 4 bases; unmatched junction bases: 7. Germline-derived CDR1 and CDR2 are SGHVS and FQNEAQ. This CDR3 is built from 15 residues.

This clonotype was seen repeatedly, ten times or more. This chain joins TRBV24-1 and TRBJ1-2; the D gene is possibly TRBD1 (6 bases). Germline V CDR1 and CDR2: KGHDR, SFDVKD. Trimming took off 3 bases at V and 1 base at J, with 8 bases between the two ends. The CDR3 contains 14 residues. The CDR3 reads CATSDPQGNYGYTF. CDR3 nucleotides: TGTGCCACCAGTGATCCACAGGGTAACTATGGCTACACCTTC.

This clonotype was counted many times. V is TRBV5-1 and J is TRBJ2-7; 7 nucleotides line up with TRBD1. V lost 0 bases, J lost 0 bases, and 3 bases stayed unmatched. Germline CDR1 SGHRS, CDR2 YFSETQ. This CDR3 is 15 amino acids long. CDR3 sequence reads: CASSLAGTVSYEQYF. For the CDR3, the DNA is TGCGCCAGCAGCTTGGCCGGGACAGTCTCCTACGAGCAGTACTTC.

The J gene is TRBJ2-2, the V gene TRBV3-1; 8 bases align to TRBD1. The CDR3 runs to 14 residues. J lost 5 bases, V lost 7 bases, and 6 bases had no gene match. Germline V gene sequence: CDR1 LGHDT, CDR2 YNNKEL (reference sequence). The CDR3 DNA sequence: TGTGCCAGCACAGGGACAGGAGAAACCGGGGAGCTGTTTTTT. Translated, it gives CASTGTGETGELFF.

In regard to this clonotype: With a much larger clone just one base away, this may be a read error. This likely comes from a read error, as the CDR3 has no conserved phenylalanine or tryptophan at its end. V usage is TRBV2 and J usage is TRBJ2-7; D not resolved. Germline loops: CDR1 SNHLY, CDR2 FYNNEI. The CDR3 covers 13 residues. V was clipped by 4 bases and J by 2 bases, with 9 bases between them. For the CDR3, the DNA is TGTGCCAGCAGTGGCTCGGTGGCCTACGAGCAGTACTCC. Translating it yields CASSGSVAYEQYS.

V and J are TRBV21-1 and TRBJ2-7; TRBD1, as called in the table, went unchecked against the DNA. TRBV21-1 is tagged as a pseudogene. This CDR3 contains 13 residues. CDR3 sequence reads: CARGTRSPFEQYF. Here the CDR3 DNA reads TGTGCCAGGGGGACAAGGAGCCCCTTCGAGCAGTACTTC.

In this sample, this clonotype turned up many times. The chain couples TRBV6-5 to TRBJ1-2, with D perhaps matching TRBD1 (6 bases). V lost 2 bases and J 2 bases, leaving 12 bases between the germline ends. The CDR3 consists of 15 residues. CDR1 and CDR2 (germline): MNHEY, SVGAGI. The CDR3 DNA follows: TGTGCCAGCAGTTACAGGACAGCTTGGAACTATGGCTACACCTTC. Its protein product is CASSYRTAWNYGYTF.

This clonotype occurred many times. The rearrangement joins TRBV28 to TRBJ2-1; D perhaps matches TRBD1 (5 bases). There are 14 residues in the CDR3. Germline-derived CDR1 and CDR2 are MDHEN and SYDVKM. Trimming took 5 bases from V and 5 from J, leaving 13 bases between them. Here the CDR3 reads CASSLQGTHNEQFF. CDR3 in DNA: TGTGCCAGCAGTCTCCAGGGAACCCACAATGAGCAGTTCTTC.

This clonotype was observed a few times. This rearrangement joins TRBV7-2 to TRBJ2-7; D remains unclear. V was clipped by 5 bases and J by 3 bases, with 8 bases between them. The CDR3 has 12 amino acids. Germline CDR1 is SGHTA and CDR2 is FQGNSA. The CDR3 region is CASSPASYEQYF. In DNA form, the CDR3 reads TGTGCCAGCAGCCCCGCAAGCTACGAGCAGTACTTC.

This rearrangement joins TRBV30 to TRBJ2-7; no reliable D call. The CDR3 is made up of 12 amino acids. In germline, CDR1 is GTSNPN, CDR2 SVGIG (reference sequence). Deletions cut 1 base from V and 4 bases from J, with 8 bases between. In DNA, the CDR3 is TGTGCCTGGAGTGGGTTTAAGTACGAGCAGTACTTC. Encoded protein: CAWSGFKYEQYF.

The gene calls are TRBV25-1 and TRBJ2-2; TRBD2 matches 7 bases. Germline lookup yields CDR1 MGHDK and CDR2 SYGVNS. The length of the CDR3 is 16 residues. J was trimmed by 0 bases and V by 6 bases; bases with no gene match: 7. The CDR3 spells CASRAWEGSNTGELFF. CDR3 DNA: TGTGCCAGCAGGGCTTGGGAGGGGTCGAACACCGGGGAGCTGTTTTTT.

This clonotype has ten or more counts. The J gene is TRBJ1-4, the V gene TRBV5-1, with a weak D call TRBD1 (6 bases). The V gene lost 0 bases and the J gene lost 7 bases, with 13 bases spanning the gap. CDR1 SGHRS and CDR2 YFSETQ come from the germline V gene. There are 15 residues in the CDR3. CDR3 sequence (DNA): TGCGCCAGCAGCTTGGGGACGGGGGACACTGAAAAACTGTTTTTT. It encodes CASSLGTGDTEKLFF. Looking up the rest from reference TRBV5-1 and TRBJ1-4 gives the full variable domain: KAGVTQTPRYLIKTRGQQVTLSCSPISGHRSVSWYQQTPGQGLQFLFEYFSETQRNKGNFPGRFSGRQFSNSRSEMNVSTLELGDSALYLCASSLGTGDTEKLFFGSGTQLSVL.

There are many counts of this clonotype. The rearrangement links TRBV5-6 to TRBJ1-1; no firm D call. V lost 3 bases and J lost 8, with 8 bases in between. This CDR3 is 11 amino acids long. Germline V gene lookup returns CDR1 SGHDT and CDR2 YYEEEE. This CDR3 reads CASSSVGEAFF. The CDR3 DNA reads as TGTGCCAGCAGCTCCGTTGGGGAAGCTTTCTTT. Complete variable domain (other parts from reference TRBV5-6 and TRBJ1-1): DAGVTQSPTHLIKTRGQQVTLRCSPKSGHDTVSWYQQALGQGPQFIFQYYEEEERQRGNFPDRFSGHQFPNYSSELNVNALLLGDSALYLCASSSVGEAFFGQGTRLTVV.

In its sample, this clonotype was seen many times. The chain couples TRBV2 to TRBJ2-3; 12 bases match TRBD2. CDR1 SNHLY and CDR2 FYNNEI come from the germline V gene. The J segment lost 10 bases and the V segment lost 7 bases, leaving 15 bases of the junction unmatched. The CDR3 spans 16 residues. The CDR3 protein is CASTSRTSGARNAQYF. CDR3 sequence (DNA): TGTGCCAGCACCTCCCGGACTAGCGGGGCACGGAATGCGCAGTATTTT.

This clonotype was recorded many times. V usage is TRBV5-1 and J usage is TRBJ2-3; D tentatively fits TRBD1 or TRBD2 (6 bases each). The ends were cut back, 0 bases at V and 1 base at J, with 12 bases in the middle. Germline V CDR1 and CDR2: SGHRS, YFSETQ. The CDR3 totals 16 residues. CDR3: CASSLGGGPGTDTQYF. The CDR3, as DNA: TGCGCCAGCAGCTTGGGAGGGGGGCCGGGCACAGATACGCAGTATTTT.

This clonotype was detected ten times or more. This sequence joins TRBV20-1 and TRBJ2-6, with D possibly TRBD1 on 6 matching bases. The CDR3 sequence is 15 residues long. The germline V gene encodes CDR1 DFQATT and CDR2 SNEGSKA (reference sequence). Trimming shortened V by 3 bases and J by 0 bases, and 9 bases separated the two germline ends. The CDR3 sequence is CSASTGNSGANVLTF. CDR3 DNA sequence: TGCAGTGCTAGCACAGGGAACTCTGGGGCCAACGTCCTGACTTTC.

This clonotype was seen repeatedly, ten times or more. This sequence joins TRBV6-5 and TRBJ1-1; 10 nucleotides agree with TRBD1. Trimming at V came to 2 bases and at J to 5 bases, leaving 5 bases not matched to a gene. CDR1 is MNHEY and CDR2 is SVGAGI in the germline V gene. The CDR3 loop spans 15 amino acids. The CDR3 region is CASSYSWGQGTEAFF. For the CDR3, the DNA is TGTGCCAGCAGTTACAGTTGGGGACAGGGGACTGAAGCTTTCTTT.